The rows below give T cell receptor beta chains drawn from one sample of a study of Ad26.COV2.S vaccination and SARS-CoV-2 variants. Clones were read by immunoSEQ multiplex PCR, and TCRdb kept only the in-frame ones, dropping some. The sample shows around 350,000 clones, 70% to 90% of them seen only once. The sample here was peripheral blood, taken in a trial of Ad26.COV2.S vaccine versus placebo. These TCRs come from a person aged 18-60 years who received the Ad26.COV2.S COVID-19 vaccine or a placebo. The conserved cysteine and the conserved F or W are not part of the CDR3 here. Size tells how often a clone was seen (once, few, many) or the class of an expanded clone, and some rows leave it out.

CDR3aa: ASSPQRNEQF
j_gene: TRBJ2-1
len: 10
abundance: .
v_gene: TRBV9

CDR3aa: SARQGTASYEQY
j_gene: TRBJ2-7
len: 12
abundance: once
v_gene: TRBV29-1

CDR3aa: ASSSWTAGNEKLF
j_gene: TRBJ1-4
len: 13
abundance: .
v_gene: TRBV7-6

CDR3aa: AAGRGGSYNEQF
j_gene: TRBJ2-1
len: 12
abundance: few
v_gene: TRBV15

CDR3aa: ATEPGRTTGKLF
j_gene: TRBJ1-4
len: 12
abundance: .
v_gene: TRBV28

CDR3aa: ASSIERTGPDNEQF
j_gene: TRBJ2-1
len: 14
abundance: .
v_gene: TRBV19

CDR3aa: ASRRQSFLIAF
j_gene: TRBJ1-1
len: 11
abundance: few
v_gene: TRBV28

CDR3aa: ASSLGQGNTGELF
j_gene: TRBJ2-2
len: 13
abundance: .
v_gene: TRBV5-4

CDR3aa: ASSLGGAGNQPQH
j_gene: TRBJ1-5
len: 13
abundance: .
v_gene: TRBV5-8

CDR3aa: ASSGTGTGDYTEAF
j_gene: TRBJ1-1
len: 14
abundance: once
v_gene: TRBV5-6

CDR3aa: ASSRAPSLAKNIQY
j_gene: TRBJ2-4
len: 14
abundance: .
v_gene: TRBV19

CDR3aa: ASSVVDGGYNEQF
j_gene: TRBJ2-1
len: 13
abundance: .
v_gene: TRBV9

CDR3aa: ASSLNGQQETQY
j_gene: TRBJ2-5
len: 12
abundance: .
v_gene: TRBV5-1

CDR3aa: ATEGGNTIY
j_gene: TRBJ1-3
len: 9
abundance: few
v_gene: TRBV15

CDR3aa: ASSIETQY
j_gene: TRBJ2-5
len: 8
abundance: .
v_gene: TRBV19

CDR3aa: ASSGTSVYYDTQY
j_gene: TRBJ2-3
len: 13
abundance: .
v_gene: TRBV2

CDR3aa: ASSRGPSTDTQY
j_gene: TRBJ2-3
len: 12
abundance: .
v_gene: TRBV7-9

CDR3aa: ASSHRPGQETQY
j_gene: TRBJ2-5
len: 12
abundance: .
v_gene: TRBV14

CDR3aa: ASGMTRGELF
j_gene: TRBJ2-2
len: 10
abundance: .
v_gene: TRBV6-5

CDR3aa: ASSIGGGVEKLF
j_gene: TRBJ1-4
len: 12
abundance: .
v_gene: TRBV19